The 22 T cell receptor beta chains reported below all come from one sample, sequenced in a study of blood T cell repertoires in COVID-19. Measured with immunoSEQ multiplex PCR; TCRdb has only the in-frame clones, and not every one. The table shows some 110,000 clones, with approximately 80% occurring only once. Sequencing was done on a sample of peripheral blood. Receptors originate from an elderly man with COVID-19, enrolled during active disease.

The rearrangement joins TRBV6-1 to TRBJ1-3, with a weak D call TRBD1 (5 bases). V was trimmed by 4 bases and J by 0 bases, leaving 13 bases between them. CDR1 MNHNS and CDR2 SASEGT come from the germline V gene. The CDR3 has 16 amino acids. CDR3 region: CASSGLGLISGNTIYF. In DNA form, the CDR3 reads TGTGCCAGCAGTGGCCTGGGACTGATCTCTGGAAACACCATATATTTT.

The V gene is TRBV19, the J gene TRBJ2-1; the D gene is possibly TRBD1 (5 bases). Trimming cost V 3 bases and J 3 bases, with 9 bases left between them. The CDR3 loop spans 14 amino acids. Germline CDR1 and CDR2: LNHDA and SQIVND (reference sequence). The CDR3 nucleotides are TGTGCCAGTAGTATTCAGGGTCGCTACAATGAGCAGTTCTTC. This codes for CASSIQGRYNEQFF.

The chain joins TRBV5-1 to TRBJ2-5; TRBD1 matches 8 bases. The trim removed 4 bases at V and 1 base at J, leaving 3 bases unmatched. Germline V lookup: CDR1 SGHRS, CDR2 YFSETQ. The CDR3 totals 14 residues. The CDR3 DNA is TGCGCCAGCAGCGACGGACAGGGCCAAGAGACCCAGTACTTC. Translation: CASSDGQGQETQYF. Combining the CDR3 with reference TRBV5-1 and TRBJ2-5 gives the whole variable domain KAGVTQTPRYLIKTRGQQVTLSCSPISGHRSVSWYQQTPGQGLQFLFEYFSETQRNKGNFPGRFSGRQFSNSRSEMNVSTLELGDSALYLCASSDGQGQETQYFGPGTRLLVL.

This clone was seen a few times. The gene calls are TRBV15 and TRBJ1-6; D might be TRBD1 (5 bases). Trimming pared 0 bases from V and 10 bases from J, leaving 13 bases between. This CDR3 is built from 15 residues. Per the germline V gene, CDR1 is LNHNV and CDR2 is YYDKDF (reference sequence). The chain's CDR3 is CATSREAGSFSPLHF. DNA for the CDR3: TGTGCCACCAGCAGAGAGGCAGGGTCGTTCTCACCCCTCCACTTT.

The V gene is TRBV7-9, the J gene TRBJ1-3, with D perhaps TRBD1 (6 bases). Germline assignment: CDR1 SEHNR and CDR2 FQNEAQ (reference sequence). V gave up 3 bases and J gave up 2 bases, with 8 bases separating them. This CDR3 comprises 14 residues. The CDR3, as DNA: TGTGCCAGCAGCTTTACAGGGACTGGAAACACCATATATTTT. Amino acids: CASSFTGTGNTIYF.

V and J are TRBV27 and TRBJ1-4, with D possibly matching TRBD1 (6 bases). V was cut by 5 bases and J by 6 bases, with 16 bases left in between. Germline V lookup: CDR1 MNHEY, CDR2 SMNVEV (reference sequence). The CDR3 spans 15 residues. The CDR3 DNA sequence: TGTGCCAGCAGTCCCTTAGGGGGGGCGTATGAAAAACTGTTTTTT. As protein: CASSPLGGAYEKLFF.

This clone was seen only once. V gene TRBV4-2 combines with J gene TRBJ2-3; a possible D gene is TRBD2 (5 bases). Per germline, CDR1 LGHNA and CDR2 YNFKEQ. The CDR3 spans 16 residues. Trimming took off 1 base at V and 1 base at J, with 12 bases between the two ends. The CDR3 here is CASSQAPAVGTDTQYF. As DNA, the CDR3 is TGTGCCAGCAGCCAAGCCCCAGCGGTGGGCACAGATACGCAGTATTTT.

J is TRBJ1-5 and V is TRBV7-9; 7 bases fit TRBD1. After removal of 5 bases from V and 1 base from J, the junction contained 14 bases not matched to a gene. Looked up from germline, CDR1 is SEHNR and CDR2 is FQNEAQ (reference sequence). The CDR3 consists of 18 residues. The CDR3 is CASSVPWTGLFSNQPQHF. As DNA, the CDR3 is TGTGCCAGCAGCGTTCCTTGGACAGGACTCTTCAGCAATCAGCCCCAGCATTTT.

This clone was detected a few times. The V call is TRBV3-1 (or the pseudogene TRBV3-2), the J call TRBJ1-2; TRBD1 might be the D (6 bases). This CDR3 spans 17 amino acids. The V and J ends lost 1 base and 8 bases respectively, with 23 bases between them. Germline loops: CDR1 LGHDT, CDR2 YNNKEL (reference sequence). The DNA of the CDR3 is TGTGCCAGCAGCCAAGGTCGGACAGCTTTCCCCCCGGGGGGCTACACCTTC. Its translation: CASSQGRTAFPPGGYTF.

This clone was seen once. The chain couples TRBV7-8 to TRBJ2-1, with 9 bases lining up with TRBD1. V lost 7 bases and J lost 5; bases outside the gene matches: 9. The CDR3 extends over 15 amino acids. Germline CDR1 SGHVS, CDR2 FQNEAQ. In DNA form, the CDR3 reads TGTGCCAGCACCCTAGGGGACAGGGAGGACAATGAGCAGTTCTTC. Residues: CASTLGDREDNEQFF.

This clone is a singleton in its sample. J is TRBJ1-1 and V is TRBV4-3, with D perhaps matching TRBD1 (5 bases). Germline V gene data show CDR1 as LGHNA and CDR2 as YSLEER. The V end was cut by 0 bases, the J end by 6 bases, with 14 bases between. The CDR3 length is 15 residues. Written as DNA, the CDR3 is TGCGCCAGCAGCCAAGAATCGGGGGTCGGCGCTGAAGCTTTCTTT. Its translation: CASSQESGVGAEAFF.

There are a few counts of this clone. J is TRBJ2-7 and V is TRBV20-1; D is unclear. This CDR3 has 11 residues. Looked up from germline, CDR1 is DFQATT and CDR2 is SNEGSKA (reference sequence). CDR3 in DNA: TGCAGCGGAGCCTTAGGTTACGAGCAGTACTTC. This encodes CSGALGYEQYF.

V usage is TRBV19 and J usage is TRBJ1-5, with TRBD1 identical over 9 bases. The V and J ends lost 5 bases and 3 bases, in that order; junction bases with no gene match: 11. The length of the CDR3 is 17 residues. CDR1 is LNHDA and CDR2 is SQIVND in the germline V gene (reference sequence). The CDR3, as DNA: TGTGCCAGTAGTCCTATACGCACAGGGGGCAACAATCAGCCCCAGCATTTT. It is translated as CASSPIRTGGNNQPQHF.

This clone was picked up one time. The CDR3 region is CASSFTGGSNEKLFF. The CDR3 DNA is TGTGCCAGCAGCTTTACAGGGGGGAGTAATGAAAAACTGTTTTTT. The J gene is TRBJ1-4, the V gene TRBV7-2; 8 bases line up with TRBD1. V lost 3 bases and J lost 4; bases outside the gene matches: 4. Germline-derived CDR1 and CDR2 are SGHTA and FQGNSA. The CDR3 sequence is 15 residues long. Complete variable domain (other parts from reference TRBV7-2 and TRBJ1-4): GAGVSQSPSNKVTEKGKDVELRCDPISGHTALYWYRQSLGQGLEFLIYFQGNSAPDKSGLPSDRFSAERTGGSVSTLTIQRTQQEDSAVYLCASSFTGGSNEKLFFGSGTQLSVL.

This chain joins TRBV5-1 and TRBJ2-1, with 10 bases that match TRBD2. Germline trimming cut 2 bases from V and 4 bases from J; bases unmatched to any gene: 3. The germline V gene has CDR1 SGHRS and CDR2 YFSETQ. The length of the CDR3 is 15 residues. CDR3: CASSLGLAVYNEQFF. In DNA form, the CDR3 reads TGCGCCAGCAGCTTAGGACTAGCGGTGTACAATGAGCAGTTCTTC.

The chain has TRBV4-1 and TRBJ2-7, with 7 bases identical to TRBD2. V trimming: 1 base; J trimming: 4 bases; junction bases outside the gene matches: 4. Germline V lookup: CDR1 MGHRA, CDR2 YSYEKL. The CDR3 has 14 amino acids. The CDR3 DNA sequence: TGCGCCAGCAGCCAAGCCCAGGGAGGGTACGAGCAGTACTTC. Translated: CASSQAQGGYEQYF.

The chain joins TRBV7-3 to TRBJ2-3; 13 nucleotides align to TRBD2. CDR3 length equals 16 residues. Germline loops: CDR1 SGHTA, CDR2 FQGTGA. V trimming: 5 bases; J trimming: 4 bases; junction bases outside the gene matches: 6. CDR3 coding DNA: TGTGCCAGCAGCCCGAGGACTAGCGGGAGTGCAGATACGCAGTATTTT. Its protein product is CASSPRTSGSADTQYF.

Comment on this clone: Germline is not matched at one junction end, which may reflect a read error. The CDR3 nucleotides are TGCGCGAGCAAACAGCGGGACATGTCCAATGAGCAGTTCTTC. Translated: CASKQRDMSNEQFF. The chain is built from TRBV10-2 and TRBJ2-1; D may be TRBD2 (7 bases). The CDR3 covers 14 residues. In germline, CDR1 is WSHSY, CDR2 SAAADI.

The chain is built from TRBV4-2 and TRBJ2-4, with 8 bases lining up with TRBD2. V shed 0 bases, J shed 7 bases, and the junction held 17 bases outside the gene matches. Germline V gene lookup returns CDR1 LGHNA and CDR2 YNFKEQ. The CDR3 consists of 19 residues. Here the CDR3 reads CASSQDISSLRTSKNIQYF. CDR3 in DNA: TGTGCCAGCAGCCAAGATATCTCTTCGCTCCGGACTAGCAAGAACATTCAGTACTTC.

The chain recombines TRBV6-5 with TRBJ1-3, with 9 bases fitting TRBD1. CDR3 size: 16 residues. Germline CDR1 MNHEY, CDR2 SVGAGI. The junction had 4 bases not matched to a gene; V was cut back by 4 bases and J by 0 bases. The CDR3 nucleotides are TGTGCCAGCAGTTCCGGGACAGGGACCTCTGGAAACACCATATATTTT. It is translated as CASSSGTGTSGNTIYF.

The J gene is TRBJ2-1, the V gene TRBV3-1 (or the pseudogene TRBV3-2), with 14 bases that match TRBD2. The V gene's germline CDR1 is LGHDT and CDR2 YNNKEL (reference sequence). This CDR3 is 15 amino acids long. Unmatched junction bases numbered 1, after V lost 8 bases and J lost 1 base. The CDR3 nucleotides read TGTGCCAGCGGGACTAGCGGGAGTTCCTACAATGAGCAGTTCTTC. Its translation: CASGTSGSSYNEQFF.

This chain links TRBV7-2 with TRBJ1-5, with D maybe TRBD1 (5 bases). V lost 1 base, J lost 6 bases, and 10 bases lay in between. Germline V CDR1 and CDR2: SGHTA, FQGNSA. CDR3 length equals 14 residues. CDR3 bases: TGTGCCAGCAGCTTAGATGCCGGGGGTCAGCCCCAGCATTTT. It translates to CASSLDAGGQPQHF.